The 26 T cell receptor beta chains listed next were all sequenced from one sample in a study of shared clonotypes between healthy human individuals. The protocol was immunoSEQ multiplex PCR, while the TCRdb copy is restricted to in-frame clones and leaves out a portion. The sample holds 1,500,000 or so clones; 96% are singletons and the top ten take roughly 1.1%. Sequencing input: naive CD4+ T cells sorted from blood. The subset here: CD45RA+ positively selected. The receptors here all came from a man aged 25-45 years in good health.

The J gene is TRBJ1-5, the V gene TRBV18, with D perhaps TRBD1 (5 bases). The CDR3 loop spans 15 amino acids. Trimming left V 3 bases short and J 3 bases short, with 12 bases between. The germline CDR1 and CDR2 sequences are KGHSH and LQKENI. This CDR3 reads CASSPSRQSNQPQHF. DNA for the CDR3: TGTGCCAGCTCACCGAGTAGACAGTCCAATCAGCCCCAGCATTTT.

As for this clone: Other DNA sequences from this sample encode an identical CDR3 as well. The V call is TRBV7-2, the J call TRBJ1-4, with a possible D match to TRBD1 (6 bases). V lost 4 bases and J 3 bases, leaving 12 bases between the germline ends. The CDR3 extends over 15 amino acids. Germline loops: CDR1 SGHTA, CDR2 FQGNSA. The CDR3, as DNA: TGTGCCAGCAGCTCCCAGACAGGCCCTAATGAAAAACTGTTTTTT. Translating it yields CASSSQTGPNEKLFF. The entire variable domain, with the rest obtained from reference TRBV7-2 and TRBJ1-4, is as follows: GAGVSQSPSNKVTEKGKDVELRCDPISGHTALYWYRQSLGQGLEFLIYFQGNSAPDKSGLPSDRFSAERTGGSVSTLTIQRTQQEDSAVYLCASSSQTGPNEKLFFGSGTQLSVL.

The chain is built from TRBV14 and TRBJ2-1; tentative D call: TRBD1 (5 bases). V lost 1 base and J lost 1, with 8 bases in between. Germline assignment: CDR1 SGHDN and CDR2 FVKESK. The CDR3 extends over 15 amino acids. This chain's CDR3 is CASSQATASYNEQFF. The CDR3 region has the DNA TGTGCCAGCAGCCAAGCGACAGCATCCTACAATGAGCAGTTCTTC. The full variable domain, in which reference TRBV14 and TRBJ2-1 provide the parts outside the CDR3, is EAGVTQFPSHSVIEKGQTVTLRCDPISGHDNLYWYRRVMGKEIKFLLHFVKESKQDESGMPNNRFLAERTGGTYSTLKVQPAELEDSGVYFCASSQATASYNEQFFGPGTRLTVL.

The chain links TRBV5-4 to TRBJ2-7, with 8 bases aligning to TRBD1. The CDR3 runs to 15 residues. The V and J ends lost 2 bases and 3 bases, in that order; junction bases with no gene match: 7. Per the germline V gene, CDR1 is SGHNT and CDR2 is YYREEE (reference sequence). The DNA of the CDR3 is TGTGCCAGCAGCTTCGGGGGACAGGAGGACTACGAGCAGTACTTC. It encodes CASSFGGQEDYEQYF.

The CDR3 DNA sequence: TGCGCCAGCAGCCCGGGTATTCTACAGGGCCAAGCTAACTATGGCTACACCTTC. Its protein is CASSPGILQGQANYGYTF. V usage is TRBV5-1 and J usage is TRBJ1-2, with D perhaps matching TRBD1 (6 bases). With 4 bases removed from V and 0 bases from J, the gap between germline ends came to 22 bases. This CDR3 is 18 amino acids long. Germline loops: CDR1 SGHRS, CDR2 YFSETQ.

The CDR3 DNA sequence: TGTGCCAGCAGTTACCGGCAGGGTGAATCCCTCTACGAGCAGTACTTC. Translating it yields CASSYRQGESLYEQYF. The chain has TRBV6-5 and TRBJ2-7; D possibly corresponds to TRBD1 (5 bases). Germline lookup yields CDR1 MNHEY and CDR2 SVGAGI. Trimming cost V 2 bases and J 3 bases, with 17 bases left between them. The CDR3 is 16 amino acids.

The chain joins TRBV5-1 to TRBJ2-6; a possible D gene is TRBD2 (6 bases). Germline CDR1 and CDR2: SGHRS and YFSETQ. Trimming stripped 3 bases from V and 0 bases from J, with 13 bases between. CDR3 length: 17 residues. CDR3 residues: CASSSEGRLSGANVLTF. CDR3 DNA: TGCGCCAGCAGCTCGGAGGGGAGACTCTCTGGGGCCAACGTCCTGACTTTC.

CDR3 sequence reads: CASSYSGLAGVSEQFF. The CDR3 DNA reads as TGTGCCAGCAGTTACTCGGGACTAGCGGGAGTGAGTGAGCAGTTCTTC. The chain employs TRBV6-5 and TRBJ2-1, with 14 bases lining up with TRBD2. In germline, CDR1 is MNHEY, CDR2 SVGAGI. This CDR3 has 16 residues. Trimming removed 0 bases from V and 9 bases from J; junction bases left unmatched: 4.

This chain links TRBV28 with TRBJ1-5, with D unresolved. In germline, CDR1 is MDHEN, CDR2 SYDVKM. V gave up 2 bases and J gave up 1 base, with 9 bases separating them. CDR3 length: 15 amino acids. The CDR3 loop reads CASSLVGRSNQPQHF. CDR3 in DNA: TGTGCCAGCAGTTTAGTGGGTAGAAGCAATCAGCCCCAGCATTTT.

The V and J genes are TRBV14 and TRBJ2-1; a possible D gene is TRBD2 (5 bases). V shed 1 base and J shed 0 bases, with 19 bases lying between them. CDR1 is SGHDN and CDR2 is FVKESK in the germline V gene. The length of the CDR3 is 19 residues. CDR3 protein: CASSQGGRNWMSSYNEQFF. CDR3 bases: TGTGCCAGCAGCCAAGGCGGGCGAAACTGGATGAGCTCCTACAATGAGCAGTTCTTC.

This chain uses TRBV28 with TRBJ2-1, with D maybe TRBD2 (6 bases). Germline V gene lookup returns CDR1 MDHEN and CDR2 SYDVKM. V lost 7 bases and J 7 bases, leaving 17 bases between the germline ends. This CDR3 is built from 14 residues. The CDR3 nucleotides are TGTGCCAGCAAGGGACTGCGTTCCGGGAATGAGCAGTTCTTC. Amino acid sequence: CASKGLRSGNEQFF.

The V call is TRBV18, the J call TRBJ2-7, with 9 bases lining up with TRBD2. This CDR3 contains 14 residues. The V and J ends lost 1 base and 7 bases, in that order; junction bases with no gene match: 5. Per germline, CDR1 KGHSH and CDR2 LQKENI. CDR3 coding DNA: TGTGCCAGCTCACCACTAGCGGGAGTTCCTGAGCAGTACTTC. It yields the protein CASSPLAGVPEQYF.

The genes are TRBV19 and TRBJ2-2; D is possibly TRBD2 (5 bases). This CDR3 is 12 amino acids long. CDR1 LNHDA and CDR2 SQIVND come from the germline V gene (reference sequence). Trimming cost V 9 bases and J 6 bases, with 11 bases left between them. Here the CDR3 DNA reads TGTGCCAGCCACTTGAGGGCCGGGGAGCTGTTTTTT. Translation gives CASHLRAGELFF. The complete variable domain, with remaining parts taken from reference TRBV19 and TRBJ2-2, reads DGGITQSPKYLFRKEGQNVTLSCEQNLNHDAMYWYRQDPGQGLRLIYYSQIVNDFQKGDIAEGYSVSREKKESFPLTVTSAQKNPTAFYLCASHLRAGELFFGEGSRLTVL.

The V gene is TRBV5-1, the J gene TRBJ2-4; D is unresolved. CDR3 length: 17 residues. V was shortened by 0 bases and J by 5 bases, with 18 bases between the two germline ends. Germline V gene data show CDR1 as SGHRS and CDR2 as YFSETQ. CDR3 DNA: TGCGCCAGCAGCTTGGTTCCTCCAGTCCCCCTCGAAAACATTCAGTACTTC. This translates into CASSLVPPVPLENIQYF.

The genes are TRBV18 and TRBJ1-5; the D is unclear. Trimming shortened V by 3 bases and J by 7 bases, and 22 bases separated the two germline ends. CDR3 size: 17 residues. The V gene's germline CDR1 is KGHSH and CDR2 LQKENI. The chain's CDR3 is CASSPTISAGKVQPQHF. The CDR3 nucleotides read TGTGCCAGCTCACCGACTATTAGTGCGGGGAAGGTACAGCCCCAGCATTTT.

A remark on this clone: Other DNA sequences of this sample code for an identical CDR3. V gene TRBV5-1 combines with J gene TRBJ2-6; D ambiguous. Germline CDR1 is SGHRS and CDR2 is YFSETQ. The CDR3 length is 15 residues. V was shortened by 0 bases and J by 1 base, with 5 bases between the two germline ends. CDR3 nucleotide sequence: TGCGCCAGCAGCTTGGTAACATCTGGGGCCAACGTCCTGACTTTC. It encodes CASSLVTSGANVLTF. Looking up the rest from reference TRBV5-1 and TRBJ2-6 gives the full variable domain: KAGVTQTPRYLIKTRGQQVTLSCSPISGHRSVSWYQQTPGQGLQFLFEYFSETQRNKGNFPGRFSGRQFSNSRSEMNVSTLELGDSALYLCASSLVTSGANVLTFGAGSRLTVL.

The chain joins TRBV11-2 to TRBJ1-5, with D tentatively TRBD1 (5 bases). There are 14 residues in the CDR3. The V end was cut by 2 bases, the J end by 6 bases, with 11 bases between. CDR1 and CDR2 (germline): SGHAT, FQNNGV. CDR3 amino acids: CASSLPGGGQPQHF. The CDR3, as DNA: TGTGCCAGCAGCTTACCGGGGGGAGGTCAGCCCCAGCATTTT. The full variable domain, in which reference TRBV11-2 and TRBJ1-5 provide the parts outside the CDR3, is EAGVAQSPRYKIIEKRQSVAFWCNPISGHATLYWYQQILGQGPKLLIQFQNNGVVDDSQLPKDRFSAERLKGVDSTLKIQPAKLEDSAVYLCASSLPGGGQPQHFGDGTRLSIL.

Here the CDR3 DNA reads TGTGCCAGCAGACGGTACGGGACCGAAGCTTTCTTT. It encodes CASRRYGTEAFF. The chain has TRBV11-1 and TRBJ1-1; D perhaps matches TRBD1 (5 bases). Germline V gene lookup returns CDR1 SGHAT and CDR2 FQDESV (reference sequence). The CDR3 is made up of 12 amino acids. Between the trimmed V and J ends, which lost 6 bases and 8 bases, there was a span of 13 bases. The whole variable domain, remainder taken from reference TRBV11-1 and TRBJ1-1, is EAEVAQSPRYKITEKSQAVAFWCDPISGHATLYWYRQILGQGPELLVQFQDESVVDDSQLPKDRFSAERLKGVDSTLKIQPAELGDSAMYLCASRRYGTEAFFGQGTRLTVV.

The chain couples TRBV11-2 to TRBJ2-7; 8 bases line up with TRBD1. V shed 4 bases and J 4 bases; nucleotides not matched to a gene: 9. CDR1 and CDR2 from the germline V gene are SGHAT and FQNNGV. The CDR3 loop spans 15 amino acids. In DNA, the CDR3 is TGTGCCAGCAGCTCATATCCGGGACAGGATTACGAGCAGTACTTC. It codes for CASSSYPGQDYEQYF.

The V and J genes are TRBV5-6 and TRBJ1-2; D call uncertain. V shed 0 bases and J shed 0 bases, with 6 bases lying between them. Germline assignment: CDR1 SGHDT and CDR2 YYEEEE. This CDR3 region has 14 residues. The CDR3: CASSLAGPNYGYTF. Here the CDR3 DNA reads TGTGCCAGCAGCTTGGCTGGTCCTAACTATGGCTACACCTTC.

CDR3 sequence (DNA): TGCGCCAGCAGCTTGGCCGTCGGACAGGGAGGGCAAGAGACCCAGTACTTC. This encodes CASSLAVGQGGQETQYF. The chain joins TRBV5-1 to TRBJ2-5; TRBD1 is a possible D gene (8 bases). The CDR3 extends over 17 amino acids. The V and J ends lost 0 bases and 2 bases respectively, with 17 bases between them. Germline V gene lookup returns CDR1 SGHRS and CDR2 YFSETQ.

V gene TRBV18 combines with J gene TRBJ1-2; maybe TRBD1 (5 bases). This CDR3 region has 13 residues. The V and J ends lost 3 bases and 3 bases respectively, with 8 bases between them. Germline V gives CDR1 KGHSH, CDR2 LQKENI. The chain's CDR3 is CASSPAGDYGYTF. The DNA of the CDR3 is TGTGCCAGCTCACCGGCGGGGGACTATGGCTACACCTTC.

The chain carries TRBV5-4 and TRBJ2-5; the D is unclear. Germline lookup yields CDR1 SGHNT and CDR2 YYREEE (reference sequence). The V end lost 3 bases, the J end lost 5 bases, and 14 bases lay between the germline ends. This CDR3 region has 14 residues. The CDR3 spells CASSSRLDTETQYF. In nucleotides, the CDR3 is TGTGCCAGCAGCTCAAGACTCGACACGGAGACCCAGTACTTC. The full variable domain, rest sourced from reference TRBV5-4 and TRBJ2-5, is ETGVTQSPTHLIKTRGQQVTLRCSSQSGHNTVSWYQQALGQGPQFIFQYYREEENGRGNFPPRFSGLQFPNYSSELNVNALELDDSALYLCASSSRLDTETQYFGPGTRLLVL.

The chain couples TRBV27 to TRBJ2-7, with 11 bases lining up with TRBD2. From germline, CDR1 is MNHEY and CDR2 SMNVEV (reference sequence). There are 17 residues in the CDR3. The junction had 7 bases not matched to a gene; V was cut back by 3 bases and J by 0 bases. The chain's CDR3 is CASSLTTTSGISYEQYF. The CDR3 bases are TGTGCCAGCAGTTTGACGACGACTAGCGGGATCTCCTACGAGCAGTACTTC.

The chain carries TRBV29-1 and TRBJ2-5; D ambiguous. The CDR3 has 14 amino acids. The germline CDR1 and CDR2 sequences are SQVTM and ANQGSEA. The V end was cut by 8 bases, the J end by 5 bases, with 21 bases between. CDR3 nucleotides: TGCAGCACAATGGGTGAGGCACTCAGGGAGACCCAGTACTTC. As protein: CSTMGEALRETQYF.

The rearrangement joins TRBV5-5 to TRBJ2-1; 9 nucleotides line up with TRBD2. CDR3 length: 20 residues. With 2 bases clipped from V and 3 bases from J, the junction kept 18 bases outside the gene matches. Germline-derived CDR1 and CDR2 are SGHKS and YYEKEE (reference sequence). Here the CDR3 DNA reads TGTGCCAGCAGCTTTATAGGGTTAGCGGGAGTGGAGGGGCTCTACAATGAGCAGTTCTTC. Translated: CASSFIGLAGVEGLYNEQFF.